This paragraph reports one T cell receptor (beta chain). This sample was taken from a study of blood T cell repertoires in COVID-19. Study in general: Specimens from acute and convalescent COVID-19 originated in the United States, Italy and Spain. The analysed material was cDNA or gDNA that came from T cells, B-cell-depleted T cells, or PBMCs.

CDR3 length equals 12 residues. Trimming shortened V by 8 bases and J by 2 bases, and 9 bases separated the two germline ends. Germline CDR1 and CDR2: LNHDA and SQIVND (reference sequence). Authors' processing steps: Reference gene primers were amplified, and this amplification served to estimate nucleated cell counts. Repertoires were generated with immunoSEQ multiplex PCR, while TCRdb's copy carries only in-frame clones and drops some. That table supplies the V and J calls and clone size; D and trimming were determined from the DNA. The sample consists of 150,000 to 200,000 clones, about 87% of them appearing once.

This sequence joins TRBV19 and TRBJ1-1; D may be TRBD1 (6 bases). Material: peripheral blood. This receptor was obtained from a man aged 18 to 30 with active or convalescent COVID-19. CDR3 in DNA: TGTGCCAGTGAGGGGGTAAACACTGAAGCTTTCTTT. As protein: CASEGVNTEAFF.